Listed below are T cell receptor beta chains from one sample, sequenced in a study of blood T cells in healthy people across ages. TCRdb itself ran the 5' RACE reads through MiXCR, one entry per CDR3 protein. The repertoire holds approximately 2,000,000 distinct CDR3 sequences, with about two fifths as singletons. The sample consisted of blood. The receptors were sampled from a human donor in good health. The CDR3 runs from the conserved cysteine through the conserved F or W. The D gene is left open where the match is weak. Size is omitted from some rows. Given values are once, few, many or a class for expanded clones.

v_call: TRBV4-1; d_call: .; clone_size: .; j_call: TRBJ1-4; cdr3_nt: TGCGCCAGCAGCCAGTACACCCAGGGTGGGAATGAAAAACTGTTTTTT; cdr3_aa: CASSQYTQGGNEKLFF
v_call: TRBV7-2; d_call: .; clone_size: few; j_call: TRBJ2-3; cdr3_nt: TGTGCCAGCAGCACCCTGGTTGTAGCGGATACGCAGTATTTT; cdr3_aa: CASSTLVVADTQYF
v_call: TRBV12-3/TRBV12-4; d_call: .; clone_size: .; j_call: TRBJ2-3; cdr3_nt: TGTGCCAGCAGTCGAGTCTCCGCAGATGCGCAGTATTTT; cdr3_aa: CASSRVSADAQYF
v_call: TRBV7-6; d_call: .; clone_size: .; j_call: TRBJ1-4; cdr3_nt: TGTGCCAGCAGCCTGGGACCAGGGTATGGTGAAAAACTGTTTTTT; cdr3_aa: CASSLGPGYGEKLFF
v_call: TRBV9; d_call: TRBD1; clone_size: .; j_call: TRBJ2-7; cdr3_nt: TGTGCCAGCAGCGAGACAGGGTTTCAAAACGAGCAGTACTTC; cdr3_aa: CASSETGFQNEQYF
v_call: TRBV6-5; d_call: .; clone_size: few; j_call: TRBJ1-2; cdr3_nt: TGTGCCAGCAGTTACTCTGCAGGCGAAGAGTTCTATGGCTACACCTTC; cdr3_aa: CASSYSAGEEFYGYTF
v_call: TRBV11-2; d_call: TRBD1; clone_size: once; j_call: TRBJ2-7; cdr3_nt: TGTGCCAGCAGCTTAGCGGGACAGGGGACCGAGCAGTACTTC; cdr3_aa: CASSLAGQGTEQYF
v_call: TRBV7-2; d_call: .; clone_size: .; j_call: TRBJ2-1; cdr3_nt: TGTGCCAGCAGCTTACCAGGGGTCTGGAATGAGCAGTTCTTC; cdr3_aa: CASSLPGVWNEQFF
v_call: TRBV5-6; d_call: .; clone_size: few; j_call: TRBJ2-7; cdr3_nt: TGTGCCAGCAGCTTACTCGGGTTCGCCTACGAGCAGTACTTC; cdr3_aa: CASSLLGFAYEQYF
v_call: TRBV27; d_call: .; clone_size: .; j_call: TRBJ2-5; cdr3_nt: TGTGCCAGCAGGAGGCTTGTGGGTCCGGAGACCCAGTACTTC; cdr3_aa: CASRRLVGPETQYF
v_call: TRBV29-1; d_call: .; clone_size: few; j_call: TRBJ2-3; cdr3_nt: TGCAGCGTTTTAGACGTACCCATGGGGGAGCTACCAGATACGCAGTATTTT; cdr3_aa: CSVLDVPMGELPDTQYF
v_call: TRBV10-3; d_call: .; clone_size: few; j_call: TRBJ2-1; cdr3_nt: TGTGCCATCAGTGAGTCGACTCAGGGGGGGTTCGGTGAGCAGTTCTTC; cdr3_aa: CAISESTQGGFGEQFF
v_call: TRBV2; d_call: .; clone_size: .; j_call: TRBJ2-1; cdr3_nt: TGTGCCAGCGGGTCGGCAGGAGATTACAATGAGCAGTTCTTC; cdr3_aa: CASGSAGDYNEQFF
v_call: TRBV20-1; d_call: TRBD1; clone_size: .; j_call: TRBJ2-1; cdr3_nt: TGCAGTACCACAGGGGCCCCAGATTACAATGAGCAGTTCTTC; cdr3_aa: CSTTGAPDYNEQFF
v_call: TRBV6-5; d_call: .; clone_size: .; j_call: TRBJ1-4; cdr3_nt: TGTGCCAGCAGTTACGTTGGGACAACTAATGAAAAACTGTTTTTT; cdr3_aa: CASSYVGTTNEKLFF
v_call: TRBV4-1; d_call: .; clone_size: .; j_call: TRBJ2-1; cdr3_nt: TGCGCCAGCAGCCAAGATAGACTGATCTCCTACAATGAGCAGTTCTTC; cdr3_aa: CASSQDRLISYNEQFF
v_call: TRBV4-2; d_call: .; clone_size: .; j_call: TRBJ2-1; cdr3_nt: TGTGCCAGCAGCCAACGCTCGCGGCCCAACAATGAGCAGTTCTTC; cdr3_aa: CASSQRSRPNNEQFF
v_call: TRBV7-2; d_call: .; clone_size: .; j_call: TRBJ1-1; cdr3_nt: TGTGCCAGCAGCTTAGAGTGGGAGAACACTGAAGCTTTCTTT; cdr3_aa: CASSLEWENTEAFF
v_call: TRBV27; d_call: TRBD2; clone_size: few; j_call: TRBJ2-7; cdr3_nt: TGTGCCAGCAGCTTGGGGCCCCTAGCGGGGGGGGCCTACGAGCAGTACTTC; cdr3_aa: CASSLGPLAGGAYEQYF
v_call: TRBV12-3/TRBV12-4; d_call: TRBD2; clone_size: .; j_call: TRBJ2-3; cdr3_nt: TGTGCCAGCAGTTTCACCAGCGGGGGGCCTGAAGATACGCAGTATTTT; cdr3_aa: CASSFTSGGPEDTQYF
v_call: TRBV5-1; d_call: .; clone_size: .; j_call: TRBJ2-1; cdr3_nt: TGCGCCAGCAGCTTGACCACAGGGTTATCCTACAATGAGCAGTTCTTC; cdr3_aa: CASSLTTGLSYNEQFF
v_call: TRBV30; d_call: .; clone_size: .; j_call: TRBJ1-2; cdr3_nt: TGTGCCTACAGACCGTTTAGTCTGTATGGCTACACCTTC; cdr3_aa: CAYRPFSLYGYTF
v_call: TRBV12-3/TRBV12-4; d_call: .; clone_size: .; j_call: TRBJ1-2; cdr3_nt: TGTGCCAGCAGTCCCTCCGGAGGTCGGGATAACTATGGCTACACCTTC; cdr3_aa: CASSPSGGRDNYGYTF
v_call: TRBV28; d_call: .; clone_size: .; j_call: TRBJ1-5; cdr3_nt: TGTGCCAGCAGTTTAATCCACCCCCAGCCCCAGCATTTT; cdr3_aa: CASSLIHPQPQHF
v_call: TRBV7-2; d_call: TRBD1; clone_size: .; j_call: TRBJ1-4; cdr3_nt: TGTGCCAGCAGCTTAACACCGGGACAGACTAATGAAAAACTGTTTTTT; cdr3_aa: CASSLTPGQTNEKLFF
v_call: TRBV20-1; d_call: .; clone_size: few; j_call: TRBJ2-7; cdr3_nt: TGCAGTGCTCAGAACAGAGACACCTACGAGCAGTACTTC; cdr3_aa: CSAQNRDTYEQYF
v_call: TRBV6-5; d_call: TRBD1; clone_size: few; j_call: TRBJ1-2; cdr3_nt: TGTGCCAGCAGTCTCCACAGGGGGCTTGGCTACACCTTC; cdr3_aa: CASSLHRGLGYTF
v_call: TRBV3-1; d_call: .; clone_size: many; j_call: TRBJ1-2; cdr3_nt: TGTGCCAGCAGCCAAGGTTACGATGGCTACACCTTC; cdr3_aa: CASSQGYDGYTF
v_call: TRBV12-3/TRBV12-4; d_call: .; clone_size: few; j_call: TRBJ1-2; cdr3_nt: TGTGCCAGCACCACGGCGGGGTATGGCTACACCTTC; cdr3_aa: CASTTAGYGYTF
v_call: TRBV5-1; d_call: .; clone_size: .; j_call: TRBJ2-5; cdr3_nt: TGCGCCAGCAGACCTGACAGCAGCCAAGAGACCCAGTACTTC; cdr3_aa: CASRPDSSQETQYF
v_call: TRBV9; d_call: .; clone_size: .; j_call: TRBJ1-1; cdr3_nt: TGTGCCAGCAGCGTAGGGTCAGGGAGGAACACTGAAGCTTTCTTT; cdr3_aa: CASSVGSGRNTEAFF
v_call: TRBV4-2; d_call: .; clone_size: .; j_call: TRBJ2-3; cdr3_nt: TGTGCCAGCAGCCCTCACCCCGGGGCTTCAGATACGCAGTATTTT; cdr3_aa: CASSPHPGASDTQYF
v_call: TRBV9; d_call: .; clone_size: few; j_call: TRBJ1-1; cdr3_nt: TGTGCCAGCAGCGCGGCCTCAGGGCTCACTGAAGCTTTCTTT; cdr3_aa: CASSAASGLTEAFF
v_call: TRBV5-1; d_call: .; clone_size: .; j_call: TRBJ1-2; cdr3_nt: TGCACCACCAGCTTGGGGGGTGGCCACAACTATGGCTACACCTTC; cdr3_aa: CTTSLGGGHNYGYTF
v_call: TRBV11-2; d_call: .; clone_size: few; j_call: TRBJ2-3; cdr3_nt: TGTGCCAGCAGCTTGCGATGGGGGGGGGGCGTCACAGATACGCAGTATTTT; cdr3_aa: CASSLRWGGGVTDTQYF
v_call: TRBV10-3; d_call: .; clone_size: few; j_call: TRBJ2-3; cdr3_nt: TGTGCCATCACCGTTCCTGAGGCCCAGCCGGGAGATACGCAGTATTTT; cdr3_aa: CAITVPEAQPGDTQYF
v_call: TRBV6-5; d_call: .; clone_size: few; j_call: TRBJ1-6; cdr3_nt: TGTGCCAGCAGCCCCCTGGGAAGTTCACCCCTCCACTTT; cdr3_aa: CASSPLGSSPLHF
v_call: TRBV4-3; d_call: .; clone_size: many; j_call: TRBJ2-7; cdr3_nt: TGCGCCAGCAGCCAAGACCACCAGACAGGCCGAGGCTACGAGCAGTACTTC; cdr3_aa: CASSQDHQTGRGYEQYF
v_call: TRBV18; d_call: .; clone_size: few; j_call: TRBJ2-1; cdr3_nt: TGTGCCAGCTCACCACGCGCCTCCCAAAGCTCCTACAATGAGCAGTTCTTC; cdr3_aa: CASSPRASQSSYNEQFF
v_call: TRBV4-1; d_call: TRBD1; clone_size: .; j_call: TRBJ1-1; cdr3_nt: TGCGCCAGCAGCCAATGGACAGGGACGGACACTGAAGCTTTCTTT; cdr3_aa: CASSQWTGTDTEAFF
v_call: TRBV20-1; d_call: .; clone_size: .; j_call: TRBJ1-2; cdr3_nt: TGCAGTGCTTCCTCCGGGACGGGGGGATATGGCTACACCTTC; cdr3_aa: CSASSGTGGYGYTF
v_call: TRBV7-2; d_call: TRBD2; clone_size: .; j_call: TRBJ2-1; cdr3_nt: TGTGCCAGCAGCTTAACTAGCGGGGGCAGGTCCTACAATGAGCAGTTCTTC; cdr3_aa: CASSLTSGGRSYNEQFF
v_call: TRBV5-6; d_call: .; clone_size: .; j_call: TRBJ2-2; cdr3_nt: TGTGCCAGCAGCCATACTAACACCGGGGAGCTGTTTTTT; cdr3_aa: CASSHTNTGELFF
v_call: TRBV6-5; d_call: .; clone_size: .; j_call: TRBJ1-5; cdr3_nt: TGTGCCAGCAGTTACAGGGGGTACGATCAGCCCCAGCATTTT; cdr3_aa: CASSYRGYDQPQHF
v_call: TRBV6-1; d_call: .; clone_size: many; j_call: TRBJ1-5; cdr3_nt: TGTGCCAGCTTGGTGGGAGATCAGCCCCAGCATTTT; cdr3_aa: CASLVGDQPQHF